The 15 T cell receptor beta chains below come from one sample, sequenced in a study of shared clonotypes between healthy human individuals. TCRdb's table, derived via immunoSEQ multiplex PCR, lists solely in-frame clones and lacks some. The table shows 400,000 to 600,000 clones, with approximately 94% occurring only once. Material for sequencing was naive CD4+ T cells sorted from blood. The subset: CD45RA+ positively selected. These receptors originate from a woman under 40 in good health.

The rearrangement joins TRBV6-4 to TRBJ2-1, with a possible D match to TRBD1 (6 bases). This CDR3 is built from 14 residues. V was trimmed by 3 bases and J by 6 bases, leaving 12 bases between them. The germline gives CDR1 MRHNA, CDR2 SNTAGT. CDR3 DNA: TGTGCCAGCAGTGAACAGGGTCTGGGCAATGAGCAGTTCTTC. Protein: CASSEQGLGNEQFF.

This clone has just one count. One end of the junction is discordant with germline, which a read error may explain. V gene TRBV5-6 combines with J gene TRBJ1-2; D is uncertain. Germline assignment: CDR1 SGHDT and CDR2 YYEEEE. The CDR3 runs 11 residues. CDR3 region: CASSLNGERNF. Here the CDR3 DNA reads TGTGCCAGCAGCTTGAATGGGGAGAGAAACTTC.

The chain uses TRBV6-1 and TRBJ1-1; D is unclear. The CDR3 has 11 residues. Deletions cut 6 bases from V and 5 bases from J, with 7 bases between. The germline V gene encodes CDR1 MNHNS and CDR2 SASEGT. CDR3 in DNA: TGTGCCAGCAGAGGGTGGACTGAAGCTTTCTTT. As protein: CASRGWTEAFF.

The V and J genes are TRBV4-1 and TRBJ1-4; unclear D gene. Germline assignment: CDR1 MGHRA and CDR2 YSYEKL. The CDR3 runs 15 residues. Trimming removed 4 bases at V and 6 bases at J, with 15 bases between. CDR3: CASSRLVLIDEKLFF. CDR3 nucleotide sequence: TGCGCCAGCAGCCGACTCGTCCTTATCGATGAAAAACTGTTTTTT.

The rearrangement links TRBV19 to TRBJ2-7; the match to TRBD1 covers 9 bases. This CDR3 is 15 amino acids long. The V gene's germline CDR1 is LNHDA and CDR2 SQIVND (reference sequence). Trimming removed 5 bases from V and 9 bases from J; junction bases left unmatched: 14. CDR3 DNA: TGTGCCAGTAGTGCCCAGGCTGGGACAGGGACGTGGCAGTACTTC. This encodes CASSAQAGTGTWQYF.

This chain links TRBV4-2 with TRBJ2-1, with 8 bases lining up with TRBD2. The CDR3 length is 16 residues. CDR1 and CDR2 from the germline V gene are LGHNA and YNFKEQ. With V trimmed by 0 bases and J by 8 bases, 9 bases remained unmatched. The CDR3, as DNA: TGTGCCAGCAGCCAAGAGGGGAGCGGGAGAAGCGATGAGCAGTTCTTC. It codes for CASSQEGSGRSDEQFF.

The chain joins TRBV11-3 to TRBJ2-5, with D tentatively TRBD1 (5 bases). This CDR3 is built from 12 residues. Germline-derived CDR1 and CDR2 are SGHNT and YENEEA. The V end was cut by 5 bases, the J end by 12 bases, with 16 bases between. CDR3 in amino acids: CASSLHILREYF. The DNA for the CDR3 is TGTGCCAGCAGCCTTCATATCCTCAGGGAGTACTTC.

The chain carries TRBV21-1 and TRBJ1-5. TRBV21-1 is noted as a pseudogene. This CDR3 region has 22 residues. The CDR3 protein is CASSKGEGEARLRAETYQPQHF. CDR3 sequence (DNA): TGTGCCAGCAGCAAAGGGGAGGGGGAGGCCAGGCTCCGCGCCGAAACCTATCAGCCCCAGCATTTT.

The V and J genes are TRBV2 and TRBJ1-4, with 7 bases fitting TRBD1. The CDR3 runs 15 residues. V trimming: 7 bases; J trimming: 2 bases; junction bases outside the gene matches: 7. The V gene's germline CDR1 is SNHLY and CDR2 FYNNEI. The CDR3 sequence is CASIGAGGTNEKLFF. As DNA, the CDR3 is TGTGCCAGCATCGGGGCAGGGGGTACTAATGAAAAACTGTTTTTT.

This clone was picked up a small number of times. The chain recombines TRBV7-2 with TRBJ2-1, with TRBD1 identical over 7 bases. The length of the CDR3 is 14 residues. Germline V gives CDR1 SGHTA, CDR2 FQGNSA. With V trimmed by 5 bases and J by 3 bases, 4 bases remained unmatched. CDR3 nucleotides: TGTGCCAGCAGCAGACAGGGTGTCTACAATGAGCAGTTCTTC. It codes for CASSRQGVYNEQFF.

The rearrangement uses TRBV19 and TRBJ2-5; 9 nucleotides agree with TRBD2. Germline CDR1 and CDR2: LNHDA and SQIVND (reference sequence). The CDR3 extends over 16 amino acids. V was clipped by 1 base and J by 4 bases; unmatched bases: 7. The CDR3 DNA reads TGTGCCAGTAGTATAGGGGGTAGCGGGGGTGCAGAGACCCAGTACTTC. It translates to CASSIGGSGGAETQYF.

The chain recombines TRBV7-9 with TRBJ1-1, with D unresolved. The V gene's germline CDR1 is SEHNR and CDR2 FQNEAQ (reference sequence). Between the trimmed V and J ends, which lost 3 bases and 5 bases, there was a span of 10 bases. The CDR3 runs 13 residues. The CDR3 loop is CASSLQEETEAFF. In nucleotides, the CDR3 is TGTGCCAGCAGCTTGCAAGAGGAGACTGAAGCTTTCTTT.

The rearrangement joins TRBV5-1 to TRBJ2-1, with 11 nucleotides matching TRBD2. V was clipped by 1 base and J by 0 bases; unmatched bases: 9. The CDR3 length is 19 residues. Germline V gene data show CDR1 as SGHRS and CDR2 as YFSETQ. This CDR3 reads CASSLITSGSPSSYNEQFF. As DNA, the CDR3 is TGCGCCAGCAGCTTGATCACTAGCGGGAGTCCGAGCTCCTACAATGAGCAGTTCTTC.

This clone appeared once. The chain uses TRBV2 and TRBJ2-3; D not resolved. The CDR3 extends over 12 amino acids. V gave up 7 bases and J gave up 8 bases, with 13 bases separating them. Per the germline V gene, CDR1 is SNHLY and CDR2 is FYNNEI. CDR3 amino acids: CASNLLKTTQYF. The CDR3 DNA follows: TGTGCCAGCAACCTGCTTAAGACTACGCAGTATTTT.

Here the CDR3 reads CASSDSSSNTEAFF. The CDR3 DNA is TGTGCCAGCTCTGACAGTTCCTCGAACACTGAAGCTTTCTTT. The chain employs TRBV19 and TRBJ1-1; possibly TRBD1 for D (5 bases). Germline V lookup: CDR1 LNHDA, CDR2 SQIVND (reference sequence). The length of the CDR3 is 14 residues. V gave up 9 bases and J gave up 1 base, with 15 bases separating them.